This TCR beta chain was sequenced for a study of CD8+ T cells in alopecia areata. Study background: Skin grafts from approximately 6-13-month-old C3H/HeJ donors with spontaneous alopecia were placed on roughly 7-10-week-old female C3H/HeJ mice.

Pooled cells of cutaneous lymph node origin were sorted on CD4, CD8alpha, NKG2D, NKG2ACE and other markers. cDNA reverse transcribed from extracted RNA served as the sequencing template. Only in-frame clones appear in the TCRdb table, and some are missing; sequencing was by immunoSEQ multiplex PCR. The table lists 200,000 to 300,000 clones, with no singletons. Germline trimming cut 5 bases from V and 5 bases from J; bases unmatched to any gene: 2. Germline loops: CDR1 NSHNY, CDR2 SYGAGN. The length of the CDR3 is 14 residues. This clone has at least ten counts. Its antigen is currently unknown. Gene names and germline match the mouse. The DNA ends 3 residues before the CDR3 does, and the rest of the CDR3 is filled in from the germline J gene. Other nucleotide sequences in the sample specify the same CDR3. Study-wide findings and caveats: TCR sharing was clearer in mice than between patients, perhaps partly owing to patient HLA diversity.

V and J are TRBV13-1 and TRBJ1-6; 9 bases map to TRBD1. Being an ORF, TRBJ1-6 has a function that is uncertain. This clonotype was sampled from a C3H/HeJ mouse with alopecia areata. This line is of MHC haplotype H2-k. Source material: CD4+ T cells sorted from a lymph node. The covered CDR3 bases are TGTGCCAGCAGGGGGACAGGGAATAATTCGCCC. Translating it yields CASRGTGNNSP. The entire CDR3 reads CASRGTGNNSPLYF.